This TCR beta chain emerged from a study of T cell repertoires in cytomegalovirus infection. Study-level findings and limits: Totalled public TCR beta family frequency picked out people who carried CMV plus the relevant HLA. Dominant in the ex vivo response were TCR beta clonotypes restricted by HLA-C and specific for CMV.

Germline CDR1 reads SGHTA; CDR2 reads FQGNSA. This CDR3 comprises 14 residues. The V and J ends lost 11 bases and 6 bases respectively, with 19 bases between them. Details on this clonotype: Its antigen is unidentified.

TCRdb analysed the reads with MiXCR anew, one entry per CDR3 protein. The sample has 200,000 or so distinct CDR3 sequences; 30% to 45% are singletons. The sequencing here drew on CD8+ T cells from cultured PBMCs, taken from culture after CMV antigen stimulation. This sequence joins TRBV7-2 and TRBJ2-2; possibly TRBD1 or TRBD2 for D (5 bases each). The sequence derives from a human donor in good health (CMV status not recorded). Some clones in this sample may be carry-over from other donors' samples. The CDR3 here is CAVDGAQGAGELFF. DNA of the CDR3: TGTGCCGTCGACGGGGCCCAAGGGGCCGGGGAGCTGTTTTTT.